The 15 T cell receptor beta chains listed next were all sequenced from one sample in a study of T cells expressing NK-cell markers. TCRdb reprocessed the 5' RACE reads and stores each CDR3 protein as one record, lacking DNA. The sample totals roughly 450,000 distinct CDR3 sequences; its top ten clones hold almost 1.5%. The sample consisted of blood T cells: a sorted CD56 or NKG2C T cell subset, CD4+ or CD8+ T cells, or bulk PBMC T cells (not recorded which). The source is a woman between 45 and 60 years old in good health.

The rearrangement uses TRBV7-6 and TRBJ2-3. The CDR3 is 15 amino acids. In germline, CDR1 is SGHVS, CDR2 FNYEAQ. The CDR3 reads CASSLASVGTDTQYF. Variable domain in full (rest from reference TRBV7-6 and TRBJ2-3): GAGVSQSPRYKVTKRGQDVALRCDPISGHVSLYWYRQALGQGPEFLTYFNYEAQQDKSGLPNDRFSAERPEGSISTLTIQRTEQRDSAMYRCASSLASVGTDTQYFGPGTRLTVL.

J is TRBJ2-1 and V is TRBV10-3; TCRdb returns TRBD2, unconfirmable since there is no DNA. CDR1 is ENHRY and CDR2 is SYGVKD in the germline V gene. The CDR3 covers 14 residues. The CDR3 region is CAISATAGNNEQFF.

The V gene is TRBV20-1, the J gene TRBJ2-5; TCRdb reports TRBD2, a call that lacks DNA to check it against. Germline V lookup: CDR1 DFQATT, CDR2 SNEGSKA (reference sequence). There are 15 residues in the CDR3. The CDR3 sequence: CSAELLAGGGETQYF.

J is TRBJ2-1 and V is TRBV6-5; lacking DNA, the TRBD2 call made by TCRdb goes unchecked. The CDR3 contains 14 residues. CDR1 MNHEY and CDR2 SVGAGI come from the germline V gene. The chain's CDR3 is CASSGGRGAWEQFF.

CDR3 in amino acids: CASSGDGDTEAFF. The V and J genes are TRBV6-5 and TRBJ1-1. CDR3 length equals 13 residues. The germline V gene encodes CDR1 MNHEY and CDR2 SVGAGI.

This chain uses TRBV3-1 with TRBJ1-6. This CDR3 has 14 amino acids. Per germline, CDR1 LGHDT and CDR2 YNNKEL (reference sequence). Here the CDR3 reads CASSQEGLNSPLHF.

The chain uses TRBV11-3 and TRBJ2-3; TCRdb returns TRBD2, unconfirmable since there is no DNA. Germline V gene data show CDR1 as SGHNT and CDR2 as YENEEA. There are 16 residues in the CDR3. The CDR3 loop reads CASSLGWEVGTDTQYF.

This rearrangement joins TRBV28 to TRBJ2-2; there is no DNA to check the TCRdb D call of TRBD2. The CDR3 extends over 13 amino acids. Germline V gives CDR1 MDHEN, CDR2 SYDVKM. CDR3 loop: CASSLPGLGELFF.

This chain uses TRBV24-1 with TRBJ2-3; TCRdb picks TRBD2, but there is no DNA to check that call. Germline lookup yields CDR1 KGHDR and CDR2 SFDVKD. This CDR3 is 16 amino acids long. CDR3 in amino acids: CATSDLTSGSSDTQYF.

CDR3 protein: CASSLAAVGQPQHF. V and J are TRBV5-6 and TRBJ1-5. In germline, CDR1 is SGHDT, CDR2 YYEEEE. The CDR3 runs to 14 residues.

The chain joins TRBV3-1 to TRBJ1-1; TCRdb selects TRBD1, and the lack of DNA leaves this call unchecked. The CDR3 length is 16 residues. Germline V CDR1 and CDR2: LGHDT, YNNKEL (reference sequence). The CDR3 spells CASSLPGTGRETEAFF. Drawing the rest from reference TRBV3-1 and TRBJ1-1, the complete variable domain is DTAVSQTPKYLVTQMGNDKSIKCEQNLGHDTMYWYKQDSKKFLKIMFSYNNKELIINETVPNRFSPKSPDKAHLNLHINSLELGDSAVYFCASSLPGTGRETEAFFGQGTRLTVV.

V usage is TRBV20-1 and J usage is TRBJ2-3; TCRdb gives TRBD2 as the D gene, but with no DNA this cannot be confirmed. This CDR3 is 17 amino acids long. From germline, CDR1 is DFQATT and CDR2 SNEGSKA (reference sequence). CDR3 protein: CSAWPGLAGVGTDTQYF.

The rearrangement links TRBV19 to TRBJ1-1. From germline, CDR1 is LNHDA and CDR2 SQIVND (reference sequence). The CDR3 has 14 residues. CDR3 region: CASSIGDMYTEAFF.

The J gene is TRBJ1-2, the V gene TRBV4-2; with no DNA, the TCRdb D assignment of TRBD1 cannot be verified. The length of the CDR3 is 15 residues. Germline V lookup: CDR1 LGHNA, CDR2 YNFKEQ. The CDR3 is CASSQLTGANYGYTF.

This sequence joins TRBV29-1 and TRBJ1-1. This CDR3 spans 13 amino acids. The germline V gene encodes CDR1 SQVTM and CDR2 ANQGSEA. The CDR3 is CSVETGRGTEAFF.